This TCR beta chain was recorded in a study of early T cells in non-severe SARS-CoV-2 infection. For the study at large: Sequencing used unsorted whole-blood bulk RNA, so chains lack pairing. Whole-study results and caveats: Reliance on VDJdb matching favored anti-spike CD8 responses; private and CD4 specificities were missed.

The V gene's germline CDR1 is MGHDK and CDR2 SYGVNS. This CDR3 region has 14 residues. V was trimmed by 0 bases and J by 2 bases, leaving 7 bases between them. Many counts were recorded for this clonotype. What it binds is not known. As part of library construction, unique molecular identifiers were attached to individual cDNA molecules. One entry per CDR3 protein results from TCRdb running MiXCR on the 5' RACE reads. The data contain about 36,000 distinct CDR3 sequences, around 6.5% of them singletons. The V and J genes are TRBV25-1 and TRBJ1-1; unclear D gene. The input for sequencing was whole blood, taken at baseline. The TCR was taken from an adult who was a healthcare worker with PCR-confirmed SARS-CoV-2 infection or an uninfected control (not recorded which). For the CDR3, the DNA is TGTGCCAGCAGTGAATATAAGGGTAACACTGAAGCTTTCTTT. This codes for CASSEYKGNTEAFF.